The 24 T cell receptor beta chains below come from one sample, sequenced in a study of cytomegalovirus exposure and HLA in healthy donors. Vbeta (60) and Jbeta (13) primers were used in the PCR. Libraries were prepared by immunoSEQ multiplex PCR; TCRdb keeps only in-frame clonotypes and omits some of them. The repertoire holds 77,000 or so clones, with roughly 80% as singletons. The sequencing input was PBMCs. These receptors were obtained from a woman between 35 and 50 years old in good health and CMV-seronegative.

The chain has TRBV19 and TRBJ2-7; 8 bases agree with TRBD1. Trimming took 5 bases from V and 3 from J; bases not matched to a gene: 6. CDR3 length: 14 amino acids. The V gene's germline CDR1 is LNHDA and CDR2 SQIVND (reference sequence). For the CDR3, the DNA is TGTGCCAGTAGTGCCGGGACAGGCAGCTACGAGCAGTACTTC. Translation: CASSAGTGSYEQYF.

The CDR3 region is CASAGGNEQFF. CDR3 coding DNA: TGTGCCAGTGCAGGGGGCAATGAGCAGTTCTTC. This chain links TRBV27 with TRBJ2-1; 7 bases are a match to TRBD1. The CDR3 contains 11 residues. The germline V gene encodes CDR1 MNHEY and CDR2 SMNVEV (reference sequence). The junction had 2 bases not matched to a gene; V was cut back by 9 bases and J by 6 bases.

This clone turned up a few times. The chain uses TRBV6-1 and TRBJ1-4; tentatively, D is TRBD1 (6 bases). The germline V gene has CDR1 MNHNS and CDR2 SASEGT. Trimming took 2 bases from V and 4 from J, leaving 8 bases between them. This CDR3 spans 14 amino acids. CDR3 in DNA: TGTGCCAGCAGTGAAATCAGGGGTAATGAAAAACTGTTTTTT. As protein: CASSEIRGNEKLFF.

The V and J genes are TRBV23-1 and TRBJ2-1; TRBD2 agrees at 7 bases. TRBV23-1 is designated an ORF whose function remains uncertain. The ends lost 1 base at V and 6 bases at J; junction bases unmatched: 6. The CDR3 runs to 15 residues. CDR3 region: CASSQWVGGTNEQFF. In DNA form, the CDR3 reads TGCGCCAGCAGTCAATGGGTGGGAGGGACCAATGAGCAGTTCTTC.

This clone was detected a few times. This chain uses TRBV29-1 with TRBJ2-7, with TRBD1 matching 10 bases. Trimming took 4 bases from V and 3 from J; bases not matched to a gene: 6. This CDR3 spans 14 amino acids. Germline values: CDR1 SQVTM, CDR2 ANQGSEA. The CDR3 sequence is CSVGSGTGVYEQYF. CDR3 bases: TGCAGCGTTGGTTCTGGGACAGGGGTCTACGAGCAGTACTTC.

The chain links TRBV11-2 to TRBJ1-1; weak D call: TRBD1 (6 bases). The CDR3 totals 14 residues. Trimming cost V 5 bases and J 7 bases, with 17 bases left between them. From germline, CDR1 is SGHAT and CDR2 FQNNGV. This CDR3 is CASSTSGTYVEAFF. The CDR3 DNA is TGTGCCAGCAGCACATCCGGGACATATGTTGAAGCTTTCTTT.

This clone was seen just once. This rearrangement joins TRBV10-3 to TRBJ1-1, with D tentatively TRBD1 (5 bases). Germline values: CDR1 ENHRY, CDR2 SYGVKD. CDR3 size: 14 residues. Trimming removed 0 bases at V and 3 bases at J, with 8 bases between. The CDR3 DNA follows: TGTGCCATCAGTGAGTCAGAAGGGGACACTGAAGCTTTCTTT. Amino acids: CAISESEGDTEAFF.

This clone turned up a few times. This chain uses TRBV19 with TRBJ1-2; possible D gene TRBD1, 5 bases. The CDR3 has 16 residues. V lost 3 bases, J lost 4 bases, and 18 bases lay in between. Germline loops: CDR1 LNHDA, CDR2 SQIVND (reference sequence). In DNA form, the CDR3 reads TGTGCCAGTAGTATTATCCCCGCGACAGCCGCCTATGGCTACACCTTC. Its protein product is CASSIIPATAAYGYTF.

This clone was counted between two and nine times. This chain uses TRBV7-3 with TRBJ2-5; D might be TRBD1 (5 bases). This CDR3 comprises 18 residues. Germline values: CDR1 SGHTA, CDR2 FQGTGA. Between the trimmed V and J ends, which lost 1 base and 4 bases, there was a span of 22 bases. The CDR3 here is CASSLNNLAGSQGETQYF. CDR3 in DNA: TGTGCCAGCAGCTTAAATAATCTGGCCGGGTCCCAGGGAGAGACCCAGTACTTC.

The chain recombines TRBV14 with TRBJ2-3; 11 positions match TRBD2. With 7 bases clipped from V and 2 bases from J, the junction kept 8 bases outside the gene matches. There are 16 residues in the CDR3. The germline V gene encodes CDR1 SGHDN and CDR2 FVKESK. The CDR3 reads CASKGGLAGATDTQYF. The CDR3 nucleotides read TGTGCCAGCAAGGGTGGACTAGCGGGCGCCACAGATACGCAGTATTTT.

This rearrangement joins TRBV5-4 to TRBJ2-1; TRBD2 aligns across 10 bases. The CDR3 length is 16 residues. V shed 4 bases and J 8 bases; nucleotides not matched to a gene: 12. From germline, CDR1 is SGHNT and CDR2 YYREEE (reference sequence). CDR3 residues: CASSRRLAGAVDEQFF. Here the CDR3 DNA reads TGTGCCAGCAGCCGGAGGCTAGCGGGGGCCGTAGATGAGCAGTTCTTC.

This clone appeared a single time. The chain joins TRBV5-1 to TRBJ2-5, with TRBD2 matching over 8 bases. The CDR3 has 15 residues. From germline, CDR1 is SGHRS and CDR2 YFSETQ. The V gene end was trimmed by 0 bases and the J gene end by 1 base; junction bases not matched to a gene: 2. CDR3 region: CASSLAREGQETQYF. CDR3 bases: TGCGCCAGCAGCTTGGCTCGGGAGGGCCAAGAGACCCAGTACTTC.

This sequence joins TRBV5-4 and TRBJ2-5; perhaps TRBD1 as D (6 bases). V lost 1 base to trimming and J lost 5 bases, with 15 bases between them. This CDR3 spans 15 amino acids. The germline gives CDR1 SGHNT, CDR2 YYREEE (reference sequence). The CDR3 nucleotides read TGTGCCAGCAGCTTGCAGGGGTCCTTAGGGGAGACCCAGTACTTC. This encodes CASSLQGSLGETQYF.

The chain carries TRBV6-1 and TRBJ2-1, with 7 bases matching TRBD1. The CDR3 has 15 amino acids. Germline V gene data show CDR1 as MNHNS and CDR2 as SASEGT. J gave up 4 bases and V 6 bases, and 9 bases lay outside the gene matches. In nucleotides, the CDR3 is TGTGCCAGCAGGGGAGACAGGGTCCTATACAATGAGCAGTTCTTC. This gives the protein CASRGDRVLYNEQFF.

This clone was seen only a few times. The chain combines TRBV5-4 with TRBJ2-6; maybe TRBD1 (6 bases). Trimming left V 0 bases short and J 7 bases short, with 14 bases between. Germline loops: CDR1 SGHNT, CDR2 YYREEE (reference sequence). The CDR3 runs to 16 residues. For the CDR3, the DNA is TGTGCCAGCAGCTTGGGGCAGGGGAAAGGTGCCAACGTCCTGACTTTC. It is translated as CASSLGQGKGANVLTF.

This sequence joins TRBV5-1 and TRBJ2-7; perhaps TRBD1 as D (8 bases). Germline lookup yields CDR1 SGHRS and CDR2 YFSETQ. The CDR3 is 14 residues long. Trimming shortened V by 4 bases and J by 5 bases, and 16 bases separated the two germline ends. CDR3 sequence: CASSPQGGGDEQYF. CDR3 bases: TGCGCCAGCAGCCCACAGGGGGGAGGGGACGAGCAGTACTTC.

This clone was seen only once. V gene TRBV30 combines with J gene TRBJ1-3; D possibly corresponds to TRBD1 (6 bases). Germline V CDR1 and CDR2: GTSNPN, SVGIG (reference sequence). Trimming stripped 0 bases from V and 2 bases from J, with 11 bases between. The CDR3 contains 15 residues. The CDR3 bases are TGTGCCTGGAGTGTCGCGGGGGGGCCTGGAAACACCATATATTTT. Its translation: CAWSVAGGPGNTIYF.

The chain recombines TRBV7-2 with TRBJ2-1; D might be TRBD2 (5 bases). CDR1 is SGHTA and CDR2 is FQGNSA in the germline V gene. V shed 1 base and J shed 5 bases, with 15 bases lying between them. CDR3 length: 16 amino acids. The CDR3 protein is CASSLGAGIGDNEQFF. As DNA, the CDR3 is TGTGCCAGCAGCTTAGGGGCCGGGATTGGTGACAATGAGCAGTTCTTC. The full variable domain, with the rest looked up from reference TRBV7-2 and TRBJ2-1, is GAGVSQSPSNKVTEKGKDVELRCDPISGHTALYWYRQSLGQGLEFLIYFQGNSAPDKSGLPSDRFSAERTGGSVSTLTIQRTQQEDSAVYLCASSLGAGIGDNEQFFGPGTRLTVL.

V usage is TRBV18 and J usage is TRBJ1-2; possible D gene TRBD1, 6 bases. Trimming cost V 6 bases and J 11 bases, with 16 bases left between them. Germline-derived CDR1 and CDR2 are KGHSH and LQKENI. This CDR3 contains 12 residues. DNA for the CDR3: TGTGCCAGCTCTCCCGGGACACCCGTATACACCTTC. Protein product: CASSPGTPVYTF.

This chain links TRBV27 with TRBJ2-1; 11 bases agree with TRBD2. CDR3 size: 15 residues. V shed 4 bases and J 4 bases; nucleotides not matched to a gene: 3. Germline-derived CDR1 and CDR2 are MNHEY and SMNVEV (reference sequence). The CDR3 sequence is CASSSGTSGYNEQFF. The CDR3 DNA is TGTGCCAGCAGTTCCGGGACTAGCGGTTACAATGAGCAGTTCTTC.

In its sample, this clone was seen once. Here the CDR3 DNA reads TGTGCCAGTTCGCAGGGGTACAATGAGCAGTTCTTC. Amino acids: CASSQGYNEQFF. The J gene is TRBJ2-1, the V gene TRBV2; TRBD1 might be the D (6 bases). CDR3 size: 12 residues. Germline CDR1 is SNHLY and CDR2 is FYNNEI. Trimming cost V 9 bases and J 4 bases, with 10 bases left between them.

The chain uses TRBV6-6 and TRBJ1-1, with D possibly being TRBD1 (6 bases). V lost 7 bases, J lost 1 base, and 16 bases lay in between. CDR1 MNHNY and CDR2 SVGAGI come from the germline V gene (reference sequence). There are 15 residues in the CDR3. The DNA of the CDR3 is TGTGCCAGCACCCTTACCAGACAGGAGAACACTGAAGCTTTCTTT. As protein: CASTLTRQENTEAFF.

CDR3 loop: CASRRTQGIVSTEAFF. In DNA form, the CDR3 reads TGTGCCAGCCGCCGCACACAGGGGATTGTTTCCACTGAAGCTTTCTTT. The V gene is TRBV10-3, the J gene TRBJ1-1, with 7 bases lining up with TRBD1. This CDR3 has 16 residues. V shed 10 bases, J shed 4 bases, and the junction held 18 bases outside the gene matches. The germline gives CDR1 ENHRY, CDR2 SYGVKD.

Details on this clone: An end of the junction does not agree with germline; a read error may underlie this. Within the sample, other DNA sequences also encode this same CDR3. The chain combines TRBV2 with TRBJ2-6; 9 bases align to TRBD1. In germline, CDR1 is SNHLY, CDR2 FYNNEI. The CDR3 contains 17 residues. The CDR3 DNA reads as TGTGCCAGCAGTGATGGGACAGGGCCCGTCAGGGCCAACGTCCTGACCTTC. It specifies CASSDGTGPVRANVLTF.